This T cell receptor beta chain was identified during a study of blood T cell repertoires in COVID-19. Sequencing was performed with immunoSEQ multiplex PCR; in TCRdb, only in-frame clones are kept and a portion is missing. The repertoire includes hundreds of thousands of clones, about 89% of them detected once, and around a tenth sits in the top ten. The germline V and J ends were trimmed by 7 bases and 0 bases, with 7 bases remaining between them. The V gene's germline CDR1 is SQVTM and CDR2 ANQGSEA. The CDR3 runs 11 residues. Material: PBMCs or T cells enriched from blood (not recorded which). This receptor was identified in a woman between 40 and 55 years old who had recovered from COVID-19. The genes are TRBV29-1 and TRBJ2-7; D not resolved. The DNA for the CDR3 is TGCAGCGCTTTAGACTCCTACGAGCAGTACTTC. Amino acids: CSALDSYEQYF.